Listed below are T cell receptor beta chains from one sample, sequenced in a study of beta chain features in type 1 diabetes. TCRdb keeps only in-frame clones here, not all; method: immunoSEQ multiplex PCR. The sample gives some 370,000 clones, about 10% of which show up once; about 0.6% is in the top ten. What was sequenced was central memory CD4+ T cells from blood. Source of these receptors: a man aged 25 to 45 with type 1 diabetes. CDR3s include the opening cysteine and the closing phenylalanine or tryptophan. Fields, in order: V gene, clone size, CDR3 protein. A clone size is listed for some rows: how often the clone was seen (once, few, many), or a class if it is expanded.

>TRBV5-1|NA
CASSLGQGPEAFF
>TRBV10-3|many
CAISEPDPRAPRGYTF
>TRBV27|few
CASSLYITGELFF
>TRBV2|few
CASSGQFTDTQYF
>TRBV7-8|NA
CASSSRGGAGYGYTF
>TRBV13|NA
CASCRDSPHSNQPQHF
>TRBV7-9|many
CASSSGTGTDTQYF
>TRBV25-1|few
CASSETLGEKLFF
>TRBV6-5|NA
CASSYVGGQDHEQYF
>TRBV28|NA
CASRGTGGFLNTEAFF
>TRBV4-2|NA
CASSQASGSYNEQFF
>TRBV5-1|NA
CASSPFVAGQPSYEQYF
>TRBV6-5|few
CASSYRPGLAYEQYF
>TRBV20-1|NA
CSASIQEQFF
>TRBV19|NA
CASSSGQGPYSTDTQYF